The next 18 T cell receptor beta chains were all read from a single sample in a study of blood T cells in healthy people across ages. The second PCR ran roughly 6 to 11 cycles with a sample-barcoded 5' primer and J-beta primers. TCRdb used MiXCR to reprocess the 5' RACE reads, holding one entry per CDR3 protein. The table has about 1.5 million distinct CDR3 sequences, roughly 40% seen once; the top ten hold roughly 7.9%. The sequencing input was blood. The receptors were gathered from a woman younger than 30 in good health.

This chain connects TRBV2 to TRBJ2-4; the D is unclear. The CDR3 length is 11 residues. CDR1 is SNHLY, CDR2 FYNNEI, per germline. Between the trimmed V and J ends, which lost 3 bases and 8 bases, there was a span of 5 bases. The CDR3, as DNA: TGTGCCAGCAGTGATGAGGACATTCAGTACTTC. As protein: CASSDEDIQYF.

The rearrangement uses TRBV9 and TRBJ2-7; a possible D gene is TRBD2 (5 bases). Germline V CDR1 and CDR2: SGDLS, YYNGEE. V was clipped by 3 bases and J by 7 bases, with 14 bases between them. This CDR3 spans 13 amino acids. The CDR3 protein is CASSGWESGEQYF. The CDR3 region has the DNA TGTGCCAGCAGCGGATGGGAGTCGGGTGAGCAGTACTTC.

This clonotype has more than one count but fewer than ten. V and J are TRBV10-3 and TRBJ2-7; D possibly matches TRBD1 or TRBD2 (6 bases each). CDR1 and CDR2 (germline): ENHRY, SYGVKD. V lost 10 bases and J lost 1, with 14 bases in between. The CDR3 totals 13 residues. The CDR3 DNA is TGTGCCACCGCGGGACAAAAGTCCTACGAGCAGTACTTC. It codes for CATAGQKSYEQYF.

This clonotype was picked up a small number of times. The genes are TRBV7-2 and TRBJ1-1, with D perhaps TRBD1 (5 bases). Germline values: CDR1 SGHTA, CDR2 FQGNSA. V was cut by 5 bases and J by 8 bases, with 12 bases left in between. The CDR3 loop spans 12 amino acids. This CDR3 is CASSADRFEAFF. The CDR3 DNA follows: TGTGCCAGCAGCGCAGACAGATTCGAAGCTTTCTTT.

The rearrangement joins TRBV12-5 to TRBJ2-3; 8 bases are shared with TRBD2. Germline CDR1 reads LGHNT; CDR2 reads FRNRAP. The CDR3 loop spans 13 amino acids. The V gene end was trimmed by 5 bases and the J gene end by 8 bases; junction bases not matched to a gene: 6. The CDR3 sequence is CASGGSGGRTQYF. The CDR3 bases are TGTGCTAGTGGTGGAAGCGGGGGCCGTACGCAGTATTTT.

This clonotype was counted only a few times. This chain uses TRBV5-1 with TRBJ2-1; 7 bases agree with TRBD1. V lost 4 bases and J lost 9; bases outside the gene matches: 7. This CDR3 comprises 13 residues. In germline, CDR1 is SGHRS, CDR2 YFSETQ. CDR3 amino acids: CASSERQGGEQFF. The CDR3 DNA follows: TGCGCCAGCAGCGAACGACAGGGCGGTGAGCAGTTCTTC. Using reference TRBV5-1 and TRBJ2-1 for the parts outside the CDR3, the full variable domain is KAGVTQTPRYLIKTRGQQVTLSCSPISGHRSVSWYQQTPGQGLQFLFEYFSETQRNKGNFPGRFSGRQFSNSRSEMNVSTLELGDSALYLCASSERQGGEQFFGPGTRLTVL.

The V call is TRBV7-3, the J call TRBJ2-1; 7 bases fit TRBD1. The CDR3 has 18 amino acids. V gave up 4 bases and J gave up 2 bases; unmatched junction bases: 14. Germline V gives CDR1 SGHTA, CDR2 FQGTGA. The DNA for the CDR3 is TGTGCCAGCAGCTCAGGGACAGCGATTCATTCTACCTACAATGAGCAGTTCTTC. As protein: CASSSGTAIHSTYNEQFF. Using reference TRBV7-3 and TRBJ2-1 for the parts outside the CDR3, the full variable domain is GAGVSQTPSNKVTEKGKYVELRCDPISGHTALYWYRQSLGQGPEFLIYFQGTGAADDSGLPNDRFFAVRPEGSVSTLKIQRTERGDSAVYLCASSSGTAIHSTYNEQFFGPGTRLTVL.

V is TRBV14 and J is TRBJ1-5, with a tentative D call TRBD1 (5 bases). The V end was cut by 4 bases, the J end by 2 bases, with 15 bases between. The CDR3 totals 16 residues. Germline CDR1 reads SGHDN; CDR2 reads FVKESK. The CDR3 DNA follows: TGTGCCAGCAGCCCGGGACGGGGGAGTGGCAATCAGCCCCAGCATTTT. This gives the protein CASSPGRGSGNQPQHF.

The chain employs TRBV4-2 and TRBJ2-3; 9 nucleotides agree with TRBD2. V lost 4 bases to trimming and J lost 0 bases; unmatched junction nucleotides: 11. Germline-derived CDR1 and CDR2 are LGHNA and YNFKEQ. The length of the CDR3 is 18 residues. The CDR3 coding sequence is TGTGCCAGCAGCCCCCGACTAGCGGAAACGCCTAGCACAGATACGCAGTATTTT. Translating gives CASSPRLAETPSTDTQYF.

The chain links TRBV30 to TRBJ2-7; D is unresolved. Trimming stripped 4 bases from V and 2 bases from J, with 9 bases between. Germline V gives CDR1 GTSNPN, CDR2 SVGIG (reference sequence). This CDR3 comprises 12 residues. The CDR3: CAWIRAAYEQYF. The CDR3 bases are TGTGCCTGGATTCGGGCAGCCTACGAGCAGTACTTC.

The rearrangement joins TRBV7-2 to TRBJ2-7, with 8 bases fitting TRBD1. V was pared by 5 bases and J by 5 bases, with 8 bases of the junction left unmatched. This CDR3 has 14 amino acids. Germline CDR1 and CDR2: SGHTA and FQGNSA. CDR3 sequence reads: CASSPRTGLDEQYF. CDR3 DNA: TGTGCCAGCAGCCCTAGGACAGGGTTGGACGAGCAGTACTTC. The variable domain in full, with the rest retrieved from reference TRBV7-2 and TRBJ2-7, is GAGVSQSPSNKVTEKGKDVELRCDPISGHTALYWYRQSLGQGLEFLIYFQGNSAPDKSGLPSDRFSAERTGGSVSTLTIQRTQQEDSAVYLCASSPRTGLDEQYFGPGTRLTVT.

The CDR3 DNA reads TGCGCCAGCAGCCGAGGGACTAGCGGGGGTGTCAAAGTGGATACGCAGTATTTT. Translation: CASSRGTSGGVKVDTQYF. This sequence joins TRBV5-1 and TRBJ2-3, with 14 positions matching TRBD2. Germline CDR1 is SGHRS and CDR2 is YFSETQ. The CDR3 covers 18 residues. V was pared by 4 bases and J by 6 bases, with 13 bases of the junction left unmatched. The complete variable domain, with remaining parts taken from reference TRBV5-1 and TRBJ2-3, reads KAGVTQTPRYLIKTRGQQVTLSCSPISGHRSVSWYQQTPGQGLQFLFEYFSETQRNKGNFPGRFSGRQFSNSRSEMNVSTLELGDSALYLCASSRGTSGGVKVDTQYFGPGTRLTVL.

In this sample, this clonotype turned up many times. The chain couples TRBV7-9 to TRBJ1-5, with a weak D call TRBD1 (6 bases). The CDR3 consists of 15 residues. With 5 bases removed from V and 2 bases from J, the gap between germline ends came to 13 bases. CDR1 and CDR2 from the germline V gene are SEHNR and FQNEAQ (reference sequence). The CDR3 sequence: CASSPPSGGNQPQHF. In DNA, the CDR3 is TGTGCCAGCAGCCCCCCCTCAGGGGGCAATCAGCCCCAGCATTTT. Supplemented by reference TRBV7-9 and TRBJ1-5, the full variable domain reads DTGVSQNPRHKITKRGQNVTFRCDPISEHNRLYWYRQTLGQGPEFLTYFQNEAQLEKSRLLSDRFSAERPKGSFSTLEIQRTEQGDSAMYLCASSPPSGGNQPQHFGDGTRLSIL.

The rearrangement joins TRBV20-1 to TRBJ2-5; 13 positions match TRBD2. The length of the CDR3 is 17 residues. The junction had 11 bases not matched to a gene; V was cut back by 2 bases and J by 5 bases. Germline CDR1 is DFQATT and CDR2 is SNEGSKA (reference sequence). The CDR3 sequence is CSARRTSGGNIRETQYF. The DNA for the CDR3 is TGCAGTGCTAGAAGGACTAGCGGGGGAAATATCAGGGAGACCCAGTACTTC.

The table lists this clonotype with a few counts. The gene calls are TRBV20-1 and TRBJ2-3; 9 bases align to TRBD2. Germline values: CDR1 DFQATT, CDR2 SNEGSKA (reference sequence). The CDR3 runs to 14 residues. V trimming: 2 bases; J trimming: 4 bases; junction bases outside the gene matches: 4. The CDR3, as DNA: TGCAGTGCTAGAAGGGGGACTAGCTCAGATACGCAGTATTTT. This codes for CSARRGTSSDTQYF.

The genes are TRBV4-1 and TRBJ1-2; TRBD1 matches 7 bases. The CDR3 extends over 14 amino acids. The germline V gene encodes CDR1 MGHRA and CDR2 YSYEKL. The trim removed 4 bases at V and 2 bases at J, leaving 4 bases unmatched. For the CDR3, the DNA is TGCGCCAGCAGCCCGACAGGGCACAACTATGGCTACACCTTC. It encodes CASSPTGHNYGYTF.

The CDR3 DNA is TGCAGTGCTAGAGATCCGGCTAGCGGGGCTCCGGATGAGCAGTACTTC. Translated, it gives CSARDPASGAPDEQYF. The chain uses TRBV20-1 and TRBJ2-5; 9 nucleotides align to TRBD2. In germline, CDR1 is DFQATT, CDR2 SNEGSKA (reference sequence). The CDR3 covers 16 residues. Losses at the gene ends were 0 bases for V and 11 bases for J; bases not matched to a gene: 16.

This clonotype has a handful of counts. The chain has TRBV6-5 and TRBJ2-1; TRBD1 aligns across 7 bases. The V segment lost 4 bases and the J segment 3 bases; nucleotides outside the gene matches: 3. The CDR3 runs 14 residues. CDR1 is MNHEY and CDR2 is SVGAGI in the germline V gene. The CDR3 region has the DNA TGTGCCAGCAGTTCCTACAGGGGCTACAATGAGCAGTTCTTC. Encoded protein: CASSSYRGYNEQFF.